This TCR beta chain came from a study of T cells in Graves' hyperthyroidism and ophthalmopathy. Pregnant or lactating patients were excluded, as were those with uncontrolled infection or other autoimmune disease. Diagnosis relied on clinical symptoms, serum thyroxine and TRAb, thyroid ultrasound and orbital computed tomography. The ends lost 3 bases at V and 0 bases at J; junction bases unmatched: 5. Germline V lookup: CDR1 SGHDT, CDR2 YYEEEE. The CDR3 sequence is 15 residues long. Study-wide points: Most thyroid clonotypes expanded above 0.001 were also detected in blood.

RNA transcripts were the template for amplifying TCR beta CDR3 regions. Initially, a first-round RT-PCR of the TCR CDR3 employed the HTBI primer set. TCRdb called the multiplex PCR reads again in MiXCR, with one record for every CDR3 protein. The sample has 550,000 to 700,000 distinct CDR3 sequences, about 45% seen once. This clonotype was observed a single time. Antigen specificity is unknown. The sequencing input was peripheral blood or thyroid tissue (not recorded which). This rearrangement joins TRBV5-6 to TRBJ2-7; TRBD1 matches at 8 bases. The source is an adult woman with Graves' disease, either hyperthyroidism or ophthalmopathy (not recorded which). In DNA form, the CDR3 reads TGTGCCAGCAGCTACGGGACAGGAGGCTCCTACGAGCAGTACTTC. Encoded protein: CASSYGTGGSYEQYF.